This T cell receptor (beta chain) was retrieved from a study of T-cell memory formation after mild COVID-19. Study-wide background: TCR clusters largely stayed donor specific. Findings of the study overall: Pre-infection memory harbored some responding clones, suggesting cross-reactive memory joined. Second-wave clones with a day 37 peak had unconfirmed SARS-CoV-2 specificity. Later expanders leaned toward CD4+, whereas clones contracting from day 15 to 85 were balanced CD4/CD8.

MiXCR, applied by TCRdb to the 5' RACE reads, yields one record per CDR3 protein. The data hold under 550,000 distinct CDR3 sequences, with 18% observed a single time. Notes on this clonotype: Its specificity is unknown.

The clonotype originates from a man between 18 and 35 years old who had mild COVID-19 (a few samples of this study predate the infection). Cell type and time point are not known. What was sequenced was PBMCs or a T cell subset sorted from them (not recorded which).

CDR3 DNA sequence: TGCAGTGCTGGTGGTGGGGTGGTCAATCAGCCCCAGCATTTT. Amino acid sequence: CSAGGGVVNQPQHF. The V and J genes are TRBV20-1 and TRBJ1-5, with D uncertain. Germline lookup yields CDR1 DFQATT and CDR2 SNEGSKA (reference sequence). Between the trimmed V and J ends, which lost 5 bases and 3 bases, there was a span of 14 bases. This CDR3 comprises 14 residues.